The clone carrying this T cell receptor beta chain was seen repeatedly, ten times or more. Its antigen is unidentified. The record originates from a study of tumor-infiltrating lymphocytes in primary liver carcinoma. Findings of the study overall: The bulk unsorted samples meant that CD4+ and CD8+ repertoires went uncompared. Tumor region pairs outstripped tumor-adjacent and tumor-blood pairs in overlap. Tumor top-250-clone fractions significantly exceeded those of blood (p = 0.039).

Starting material of 400 to 600 ng total RNA yielded TCR beta cDNA via a constant-region primer. The TCR beta library was amplified through three nested multiplex PCR rounds in a modified ARM-PCR procedure. Use of TRBV1-TRBV30 forward primers with a C-beta reverse primer characterized the first two PCR rounds, which lasted around 9 cycles each. TCRdb ran MiXCR on the multiplex PCR reads and lists one entry per CDR3 protein. The data contain 300,000 to 350,000 distinct CDR3 sequences, nearly 60% of them singletons. CDR3 length equals 13 residues. Between the trimmed V and J ends, which lost 0 bases and 10 bases, there was a span of 12 bases. CDR1 is MNHNY, CDR2 SVGAGI, per germline (reference sequence). For blood RNA, unsorted whole blood served as the source, and germline DNA was extracted too.

The sequencing sample was made of peripheral blood. The TCR comes from a woman aged 25 to 45 with primary liver carcinoma and hepatitis B virus infection. This rearrangement joins TRBV6-6 to TRBJ2-5; tentatively, D is TRBD1 or TRBD2 (5 bases each). The CDR3 spells CASSYSGREGQYF. CDR3 in DNA: TGTGCCAGCAGTTACTCGGGGCGAGAGGGCCAGTACTTC.